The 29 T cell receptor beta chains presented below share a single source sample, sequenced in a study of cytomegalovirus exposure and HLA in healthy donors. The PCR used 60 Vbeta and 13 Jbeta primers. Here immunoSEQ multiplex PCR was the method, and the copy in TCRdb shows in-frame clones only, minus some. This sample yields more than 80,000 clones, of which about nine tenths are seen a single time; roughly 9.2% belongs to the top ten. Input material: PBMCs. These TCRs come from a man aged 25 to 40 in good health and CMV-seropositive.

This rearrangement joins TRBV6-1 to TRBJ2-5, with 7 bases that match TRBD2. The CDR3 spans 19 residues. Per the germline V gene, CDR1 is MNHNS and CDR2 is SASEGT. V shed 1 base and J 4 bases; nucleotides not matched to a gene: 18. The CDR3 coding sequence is TGTGCCAGCAGTGAAGTCAGGTGGGGGGGTGGGGGTAAGGGAGAGACCCAGTACTTC. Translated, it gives CASSEVRWGGGGKGETQYF.

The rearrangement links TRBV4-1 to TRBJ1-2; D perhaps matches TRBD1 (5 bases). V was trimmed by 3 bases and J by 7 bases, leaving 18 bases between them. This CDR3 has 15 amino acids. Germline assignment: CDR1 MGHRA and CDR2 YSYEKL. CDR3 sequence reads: CASSHDQGSLGGYTF. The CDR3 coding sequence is TGCGCCAGCAGCCATGACCAGGGTAGTCTCGGTGGCTACACCTTC.

The CDR3 nucleotides are TGTGCCAGCAGCTTGGGACAGCCTCACTCCTACGAGCAGTACTTC. Residues: CASSLGQPHSYEQYF. The chain links TRBV5-6 to TRBJ2-7, with a tentative D call TRBD1 (5 bases). The CDR3 totals 15 residues. Trimming stripped 0 bases from V and 0 bases from J, with 10 bases between. The germline CDR1 and CDR2 sequences are SGHDT and YYEEEE.

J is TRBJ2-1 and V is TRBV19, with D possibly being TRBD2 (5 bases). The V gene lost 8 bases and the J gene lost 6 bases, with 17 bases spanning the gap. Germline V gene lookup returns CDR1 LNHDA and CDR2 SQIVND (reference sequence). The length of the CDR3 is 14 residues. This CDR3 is CASGRGSSFNEQFF. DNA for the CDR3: TGTGCCAGTGGAAGAGGGAGTTCTTTCAATGAGCAGTTCTTC.

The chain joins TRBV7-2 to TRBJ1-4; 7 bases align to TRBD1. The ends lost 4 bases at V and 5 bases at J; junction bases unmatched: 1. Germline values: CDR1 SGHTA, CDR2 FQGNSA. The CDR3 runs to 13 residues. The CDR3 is CASSSGQNEKLFF. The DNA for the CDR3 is TGTGCCAGCAGCTCGGGACAGAATGAAAAACTGTTTTTT.

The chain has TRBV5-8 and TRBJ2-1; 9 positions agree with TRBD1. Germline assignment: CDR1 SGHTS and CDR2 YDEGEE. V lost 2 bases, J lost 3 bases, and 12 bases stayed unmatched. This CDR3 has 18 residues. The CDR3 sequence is CASSFPRFGTGLYNEQFF. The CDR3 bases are TGTGCCAGCAGCTTCCCTAGATTCGGGACAGGGCTCTACAATGAGCAGTTCTTC.

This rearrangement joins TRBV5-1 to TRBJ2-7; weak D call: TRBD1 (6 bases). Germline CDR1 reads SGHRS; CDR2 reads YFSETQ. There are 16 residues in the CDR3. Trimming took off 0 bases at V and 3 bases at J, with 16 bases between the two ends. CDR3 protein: CASSLETGHPYYEQYF. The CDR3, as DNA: TGCGCCAGCAGCTTGGAGACGGGACACCCCTACTACGAGCAGTACTTC.

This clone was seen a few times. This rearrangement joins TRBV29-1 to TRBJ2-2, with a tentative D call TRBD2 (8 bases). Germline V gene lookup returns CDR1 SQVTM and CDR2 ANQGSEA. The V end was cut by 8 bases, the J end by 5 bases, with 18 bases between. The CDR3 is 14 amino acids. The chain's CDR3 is CSSREGARTGELFF. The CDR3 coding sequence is TGCAGCTCCCGGGAGGGGGCTCGGACCGGGGAGCTGTTTTTT.

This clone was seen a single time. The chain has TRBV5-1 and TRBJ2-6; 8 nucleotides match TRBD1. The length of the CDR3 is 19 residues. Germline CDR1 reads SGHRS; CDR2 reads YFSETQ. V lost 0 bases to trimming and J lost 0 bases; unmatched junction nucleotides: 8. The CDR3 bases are TGCGCCAGCAGCTTGGCCCCACAGGGGGGTCTCTCTGGGGCCAACGTCCTGACTTTC. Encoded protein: CASSLAPQGGLSGANVLTF.

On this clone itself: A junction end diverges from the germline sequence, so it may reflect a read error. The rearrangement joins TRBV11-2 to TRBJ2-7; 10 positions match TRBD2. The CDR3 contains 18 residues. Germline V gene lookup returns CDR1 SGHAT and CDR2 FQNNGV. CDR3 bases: TGTGCCAGCAGCTTAGTTGCTAGCGGGAGAGGTGGCTCCTACGAGCGGTACTTC. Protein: CASSLVASGRGGSYERYF. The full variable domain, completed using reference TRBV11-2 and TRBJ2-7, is EAGVAQSPRYKIIEKRQSVAFWCNPISGHATLYWYQQILGQGPKLLIQFQNNGVVDDSQLPKDRFSAERLKGVDSTLKIQPAKLEDSAVYLCASSLVASGRGGSYERYFGPGTRLTVT.

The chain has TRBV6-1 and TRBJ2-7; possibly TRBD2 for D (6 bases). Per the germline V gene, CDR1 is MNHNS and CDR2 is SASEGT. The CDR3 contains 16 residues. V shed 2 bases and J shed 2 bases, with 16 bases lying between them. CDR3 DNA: TGTGCCAGCAGTGAAATAGCGGCGGGCCCACCCTACGAGCAGTACTTC. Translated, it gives CASSEIAAGPPYEQYF.

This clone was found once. The CDR3 region has the DNA TGCAGCGTCCCAGTAGGGACAGGAGCCTACGAGCAGTACTTC. This encodes CSVPVGTGAYEQYF. V is TRBV29-1 and J is TRBJ2-7; 8 bases are a match to TRBD1. V was clipped by 6 bases and J by 2 bases; unmatched bases: 9. CDR1 is SQVTM and CDR2 is ANQGSEA in the germline V gene. The CDR3 spans 14 residues.

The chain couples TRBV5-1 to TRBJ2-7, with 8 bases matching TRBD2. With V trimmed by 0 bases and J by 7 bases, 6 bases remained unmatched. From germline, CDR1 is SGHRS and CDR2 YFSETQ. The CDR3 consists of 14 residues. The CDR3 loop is CASSLESGSPEQYF. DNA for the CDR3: TGCGCCAGCAGCTTGGAGAGCGGGAGCCCGGAGCAGTACTTC. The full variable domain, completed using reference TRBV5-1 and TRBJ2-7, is KAGVTQTPRYLIKTRGQQVTLSCSPISGHRSVSWYQQTPGQGLQFLFEYFSETQRNKGNFPGRFSGRQFSNSRSEMNVSTLELGDSALYLCASSLESGSPEQYFGPGTRLTVT.

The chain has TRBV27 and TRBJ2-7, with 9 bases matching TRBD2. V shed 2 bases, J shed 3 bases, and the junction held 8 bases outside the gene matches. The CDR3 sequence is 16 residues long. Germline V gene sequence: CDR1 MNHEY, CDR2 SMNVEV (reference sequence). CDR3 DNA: TGTGCCAGCAGTTTAGGATTCCTAGCGGGACGCTACGAGCAGTACTTC. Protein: CASSLGFLAGRYEQYF.

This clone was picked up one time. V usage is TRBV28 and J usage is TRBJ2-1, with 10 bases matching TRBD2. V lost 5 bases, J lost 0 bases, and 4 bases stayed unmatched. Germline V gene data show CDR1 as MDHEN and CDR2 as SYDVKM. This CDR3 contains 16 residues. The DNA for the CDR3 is TGTGCCAGCAGTCCAAGCGGGAGGGGCTCCTACAATGAGCAGTTCTTC. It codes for CASSPSGRGSYNEQFF.

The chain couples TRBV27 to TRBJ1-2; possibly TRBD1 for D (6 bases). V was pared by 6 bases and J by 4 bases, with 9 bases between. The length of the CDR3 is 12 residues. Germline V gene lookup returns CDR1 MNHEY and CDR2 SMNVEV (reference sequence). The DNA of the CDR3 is TGTGCCAGCAGCCAGGACAGCTATGGCTACACCTTC. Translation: CASSQDSYGYTF.

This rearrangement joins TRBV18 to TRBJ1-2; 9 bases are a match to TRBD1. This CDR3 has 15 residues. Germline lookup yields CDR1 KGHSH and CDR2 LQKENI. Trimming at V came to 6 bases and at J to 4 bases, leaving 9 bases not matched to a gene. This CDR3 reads CASSTRTGVSYGYTF. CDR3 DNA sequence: TGTGCCAGCTCGACTAGGACAGGGGTTTCCTATGGCTACACCTTC.

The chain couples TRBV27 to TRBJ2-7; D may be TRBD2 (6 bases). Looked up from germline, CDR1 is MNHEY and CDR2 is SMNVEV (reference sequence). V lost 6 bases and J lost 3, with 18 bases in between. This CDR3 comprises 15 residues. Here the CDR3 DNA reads TGTGCCAGCAGCCCGGGAGATCCGGGGTTCTACGAGCAGTACTTC. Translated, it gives CASSPGDPGFYEQYF.

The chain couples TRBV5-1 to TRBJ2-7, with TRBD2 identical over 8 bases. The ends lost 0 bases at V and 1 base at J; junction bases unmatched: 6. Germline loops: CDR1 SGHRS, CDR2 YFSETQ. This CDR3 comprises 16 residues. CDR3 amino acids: CASSLGTSWWSYEQYF. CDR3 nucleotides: TGCGCCAGCAGCTTGGGGACTAGCTGGTGGTCCTACGAGCAGTACTTC.

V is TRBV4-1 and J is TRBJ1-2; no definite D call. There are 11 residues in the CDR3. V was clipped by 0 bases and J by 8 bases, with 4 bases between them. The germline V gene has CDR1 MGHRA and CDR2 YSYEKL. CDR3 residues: CASSQDSGYTF. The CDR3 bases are TGCGCCAGCAGCCAAGATAGCGGCTACACCTTC.

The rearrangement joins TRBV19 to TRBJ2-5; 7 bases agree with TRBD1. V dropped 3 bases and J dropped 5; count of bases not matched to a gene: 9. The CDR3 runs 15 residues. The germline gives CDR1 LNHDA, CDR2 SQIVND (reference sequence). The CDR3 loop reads CASSIAAGGMETQYF. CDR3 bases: TGTGCCAGTAGTATCGCGGCAGGGGGTATGGAGACCCAGTACTTC.

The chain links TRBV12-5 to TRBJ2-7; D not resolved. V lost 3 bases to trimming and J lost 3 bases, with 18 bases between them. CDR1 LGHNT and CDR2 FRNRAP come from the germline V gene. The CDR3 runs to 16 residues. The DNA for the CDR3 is TGTGCTAGTGGTTTCCCCAGGTTAGATTTTGTCTACGAGCAGTACTTC. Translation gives CASGFPRLDFVYEQYF. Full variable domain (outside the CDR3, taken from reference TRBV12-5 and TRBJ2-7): DARVTQTPRHKVTEMGQEVTMRCQPILGHNTVFWYRQTMMQGLELLAYFRNRAPLDDSGMPKDRFSAEMPDATLATLKIQPSEPRDSAVYFCASGFPRLDFVYEQYFGPGTRLTVT.

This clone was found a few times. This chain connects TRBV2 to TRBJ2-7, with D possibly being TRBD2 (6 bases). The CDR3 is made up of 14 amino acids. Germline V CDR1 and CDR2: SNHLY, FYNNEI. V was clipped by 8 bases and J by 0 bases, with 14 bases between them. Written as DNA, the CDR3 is TGTGCCAGCGAGGGCGGGACGAGCTCCTACGAGCAGTACTTC. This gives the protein CASEGGTSSYEQYF. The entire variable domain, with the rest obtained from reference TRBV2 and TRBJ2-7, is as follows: EPEVTQTPSHQVTQMGQEVILRCVPISNHLYFYWYRQILGQKVEFLVSFYNNEISEKSEIFDDQFSVERPDGSNFTLKIRSTKLEDSAMYFCASEGGTSSYEQYFGPGTRLTVT.

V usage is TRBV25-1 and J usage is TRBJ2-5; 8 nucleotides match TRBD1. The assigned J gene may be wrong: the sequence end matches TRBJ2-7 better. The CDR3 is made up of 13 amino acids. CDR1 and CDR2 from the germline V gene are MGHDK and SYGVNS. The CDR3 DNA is TGTGCCAGCAGTGCACAGGGGGTCTACGAGCAGTACTTC. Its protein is CASSAQGVYEQYF.

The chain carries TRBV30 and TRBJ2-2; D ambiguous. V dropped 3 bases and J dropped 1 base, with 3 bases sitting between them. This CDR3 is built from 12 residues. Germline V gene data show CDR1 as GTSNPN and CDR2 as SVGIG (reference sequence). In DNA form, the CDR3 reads TGTGCCTGGAGCCTGAACACCGGGGAGCTGTTTTTT. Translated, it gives CAWSLNTGELFF.

The CDR3 region has the DNA TGTGCCAGTAGTCTCCAGGACAGCTCCTACAATGAGCAGTTCTTC. This sequence encodes CASSLQDSSYNEQFF. The V and J genes are TRBV19 and TRBJ2-1, with D tentatively TRBD1 (6 bases). CDR3 length: 15 residues. V dropped 5 bases and J dropped 0 bases, with 11 bases sitting between them. Germline-derived CDR1 and CDR2 are LNHDA and SQIVND (reference sequence).

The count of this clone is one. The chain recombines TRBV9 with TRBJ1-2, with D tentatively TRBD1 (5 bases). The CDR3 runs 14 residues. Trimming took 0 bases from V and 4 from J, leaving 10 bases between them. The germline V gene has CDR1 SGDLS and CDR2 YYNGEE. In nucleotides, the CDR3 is TGTGCCAGCAGCGTAGATGAAGGGGTCTATGGCTACACCTTC. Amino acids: CASSVDEGVYGYTF.

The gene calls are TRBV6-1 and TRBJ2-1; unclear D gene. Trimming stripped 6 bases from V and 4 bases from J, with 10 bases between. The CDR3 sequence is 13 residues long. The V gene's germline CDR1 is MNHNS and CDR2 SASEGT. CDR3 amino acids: CASREYLYNEQFF. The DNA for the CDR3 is TGTGCCAGCAGGGAGTATCTATACAATGAGCAGTTCTTC.

The CDR3 here is CAISDHGTSGRTDTQYF. CDR3 sequence (DNA): TGTGCCATCAGTGACCACGGGACTAGCGGGAGAACAGATACGCAGTATTTT. The V and J genes are TRBV10-3 and TRBJ2-3, with 14 bases identical to TRBD2. Germline CDR1 and CDR2: ENHRY and SYGVKD. The trim removed 3 bases at V and 3 bases at J, leaving 5 bases unmatched. This CDR3 is 17 amino acids long.